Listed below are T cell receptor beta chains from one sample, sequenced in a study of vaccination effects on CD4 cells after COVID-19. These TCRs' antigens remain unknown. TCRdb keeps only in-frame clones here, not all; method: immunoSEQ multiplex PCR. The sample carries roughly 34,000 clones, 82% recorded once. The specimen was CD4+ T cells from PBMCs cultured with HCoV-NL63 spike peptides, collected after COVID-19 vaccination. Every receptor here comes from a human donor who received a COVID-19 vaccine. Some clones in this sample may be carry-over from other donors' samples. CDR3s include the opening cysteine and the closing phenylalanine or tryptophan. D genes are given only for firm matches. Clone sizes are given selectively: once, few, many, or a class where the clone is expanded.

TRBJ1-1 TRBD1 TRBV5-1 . TGCGCCAGCAGCTTGGCCGGGACAGGCGGGGACACCGAAGCTTTCTTT CASSLAGTGGDTEAFF
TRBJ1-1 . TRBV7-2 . TGTGCCAGCAGCTTAGGGGAGGTCACTGAAGCTTTCTTT CASSLGEVTEAFF
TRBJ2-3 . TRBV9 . TGTGCCAGCAGCCCAACCCTAGGTACTAGCACAGATACGCAGTATTTT CASSPTLGTSTDTQYF
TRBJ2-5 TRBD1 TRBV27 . TGTGCCAGCAGTTCTATCGAGTGGGACAGCGCAGGCCAAGAGACCCAGTACTTC CASSSIEWDSAGQETQYF
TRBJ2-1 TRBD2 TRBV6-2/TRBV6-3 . TGTGCCAGCAGTTACTCGGCTAGCGGGGTTCCGGATCAGTTCTTC CASSYSASGVPDQFF
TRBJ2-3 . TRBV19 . TGTGCCAGCACTGACAGACACGGCACAGATACGCAGTATTTT CASTDRHGTDTQYF
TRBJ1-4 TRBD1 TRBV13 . TGTGCCAGCAGCCGGGACAGGGGGCGGTCTAATGAAAAACTGTTTTTT CASSRDRGRSNEKLFF
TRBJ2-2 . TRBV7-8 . TGTGCCACCGACCGAAGAAACACCGGGGAGCTGTTTTTT CATDRRNTGELFF
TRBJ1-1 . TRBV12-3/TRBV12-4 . TGTGCCAGCGGGGACGGGTCGTCTGCTGCTTTCTTT CASGDGSSAAFF
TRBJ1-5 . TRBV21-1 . TGTGCCAGCAGGGTTAGAACAGCGATCAATCAGCCCCAGCATTTT CASRVRTAINQPQHF
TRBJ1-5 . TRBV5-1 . TGCGCCAGCAGCTTGGATGCTGGTCTTAATCAGCCCCAGCATTTT CASSLDAGLNQPQHF
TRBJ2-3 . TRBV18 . TGTGCCAGCTCACCATTTCAGGGCGAGCGATCGCAGTATTTT CASSPFQGERSQYF
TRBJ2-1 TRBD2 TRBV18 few TGTGCCAGCCGCTTCATCGGGGGGGCTAGTAATGAGCAGTTCTTC CASRFIGGASNEQFF
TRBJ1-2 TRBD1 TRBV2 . TGTGCCAGCAGTTACACAGGGGACTATGGCTACACCTTC CASSYTGDYGYTF
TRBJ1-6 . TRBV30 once TGTGCCTGGAAGATCGACAGTGGGGAATCACCCCTCCACTTT CAWKIDSGESPLHF
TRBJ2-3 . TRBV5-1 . TGCGCCAGCAGCTTGGCAGGGAGCACAGATACGCAGTATTTT CASSLAGSTDTQYF
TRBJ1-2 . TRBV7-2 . TGTGCCAGCAGCTTTGACAGCCATCTTAACTATGGCTACACCTTC CASSFDSHLNYGYTF
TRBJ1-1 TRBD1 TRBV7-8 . TGTGCCAGCAGCTTAATGGGGGGGACAGGGAACACTGAAGCTTTCTTT CASSLMGGTGNTEAFF
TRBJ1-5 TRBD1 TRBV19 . TGTGCCAGTCACCAGACAGGGCTAGGCAATCAGCCCCAGCATTTT CASHQTGLGNQPQHF
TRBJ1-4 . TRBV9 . TGTGCCAGCAGCGTAGGTCAGCAGGTGGGAAAACTGTTTTTT CASSVGQQVGKLFF
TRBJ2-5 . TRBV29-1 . TGCAGCGTGACCGGGACTCTATTTGGCCAGTACTTC CSVTGTLFGQYF
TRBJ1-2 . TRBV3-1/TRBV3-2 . TGTGCCAGCAGCTTACAGGGAAACTATGGCTACACCTTC CASSLQGNYGYTF
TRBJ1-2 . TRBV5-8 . TGTGCCAGCAGCCCCAACCAGGGAGTTGGCTACACCTTC CASSPNQGVGYTF
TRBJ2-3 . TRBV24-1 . TGTGCCACCAGTGATAGCCGGGACTCAGATACGCAGTATTTT CATSDSRDSDTQYF
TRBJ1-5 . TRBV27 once TGTGCCAGCAGTTTATCAGGGGGGGAGCCCCAGCATTTT CASSLSGGEPQHF
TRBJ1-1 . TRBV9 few TGTGCCAGCAGCCAAACCCTCCACATGGGGGTTTTCTTT CASSQTLHMGVFF
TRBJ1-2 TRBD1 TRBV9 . TGTGCCAGCAGCGTTGAGGGGGCGTATGGCTACACCTTC CASSVEGAYGYTF
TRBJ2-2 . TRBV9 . TGTGCCAGCAGCGTAGCCGGGGGGCTTGGGAACACCGGGGAGCTGTTTTTT CASSVAGGLGNTGELFF
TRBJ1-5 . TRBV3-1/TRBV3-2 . TGTGCCAGCAGCCAAGCCCCGGTCAATCAGCCCCAGCATTTT CASSQAPVNQPQHF
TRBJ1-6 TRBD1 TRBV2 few TGTGCCAGCAGCACACAGGGGCTCAATTCACCCCTCCACTTT CASSTQGLNSPLHF
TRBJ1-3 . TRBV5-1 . TGCGCCAGCACCGCTGGGGCCGGAAACACCATATATTTT CASTAGAGNTIYF
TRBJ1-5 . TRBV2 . TGTGCCAGCAGTGGGAATAGCAATCAGCCCCAGCATTTT CASSGNSNQPQHF
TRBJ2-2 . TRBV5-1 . TGCGCCAGCAGCTTGGATAGGCCCGGATGGGGGACCGGGGAGCTGTTTTTT CASSLDRPGWGTGELFF
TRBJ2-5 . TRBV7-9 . TGTGCCAGCAGCCCGAAGATGGGCAGGGAGTACCAAGAGACCCAGTACTTC CASSPKMGREYQETQYF
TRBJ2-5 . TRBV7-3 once TGTGCCAGCAGCTCTAAAGGGAATTGGGTGGAGACCCAGTACTTC CASSSKGNWVETQYF
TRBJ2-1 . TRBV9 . TGTGCCAGCAGCACAGACCGGGATATTTACTCCTACAATGAGCAGTTCTTC CASSTDRDIYSYNEQFF
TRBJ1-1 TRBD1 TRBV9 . TGTGCCAGCAGCCCCCGGACAGGGAACACTGAAGCTTTCTTT CASSPRTGNTEAFF
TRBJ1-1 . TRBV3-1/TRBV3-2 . TGTGCCAGCAGCCAAGCTCGGGGTAGGAACACTGAAGCTTTCTTT CASSQARGRNTEAFF
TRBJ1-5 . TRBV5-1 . TGCGCCAGCAGCTTGGACAGGAATCAGCCCCAGCATTTT CASSLDRNQPQHF
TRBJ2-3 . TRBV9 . TGTACCAGCAGCGTAGTAGGGGGGGCGGGCACAGATACGCAGTATTTT CTSSVVGGAGTDTQYF
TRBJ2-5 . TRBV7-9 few TGTGCCAGCTTTAGGAAGGAAAGTGGGCCAGAGACCCAGTACTTC CASFRKESGPETQYF
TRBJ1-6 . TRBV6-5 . TGTGCCAGCAGTTACTCGGCAGGGGCGGGTTCACCCCTCCACTTT CASSYSAGAGSPLHF
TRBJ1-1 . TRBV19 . TGTGCCAGTGCCTACGATACGCTTATGAACACTGAAGCTTTCTTT CASAYDTLMNTEAFF
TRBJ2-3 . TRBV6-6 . TGTGCCAGCAGTTACGGCGATACTTGGGGCGATACGCAGTATTTT CASSYGDTWGDTQYF
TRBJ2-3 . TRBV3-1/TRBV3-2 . TGTGCCAGCAGCCTACGTACTAGGGATACGCAGTATTTT CASSLRTRDTQYF
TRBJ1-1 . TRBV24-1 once TGTGCCACCAGCAGCGAGAGGGGGACTGAAGCTTTCTTT CATSSERGTEAFF
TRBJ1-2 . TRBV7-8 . TGTGCCAGCAGCTTACGTACCCAGACAGGCTATGGCTACACCTTC CASSLRTQTGYGYTF
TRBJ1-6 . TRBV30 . TGTGCCTGGAGTCTAGGGATATCTCATTCACCCCTCCACTTT CAWSLGISHSPLHF
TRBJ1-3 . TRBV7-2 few TGTGCCAGCAGCTTTGGGGGGAGAAACACCATATATTTT CASSFGGRNTIYF
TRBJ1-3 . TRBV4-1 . TGCGCCAGCAGCCACCCCCCGGCCGGAAACACCATATATTTT CASSHPPAGNTIYF
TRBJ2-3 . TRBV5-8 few TGTGCCGCGATTGGGGGTACGCAGTATTTT CAAIGGTQYF
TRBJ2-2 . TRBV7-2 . TGTGCCAGCAGCTTAAATCCCCAGGGGAACACCGGGGAGCTGTTTTTT CASSLNPQGNTGELFF
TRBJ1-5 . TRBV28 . TGTGCCAGCAGCGAGGGGCATCAGCCCCAGCATTTT CASSEGHQPQHF